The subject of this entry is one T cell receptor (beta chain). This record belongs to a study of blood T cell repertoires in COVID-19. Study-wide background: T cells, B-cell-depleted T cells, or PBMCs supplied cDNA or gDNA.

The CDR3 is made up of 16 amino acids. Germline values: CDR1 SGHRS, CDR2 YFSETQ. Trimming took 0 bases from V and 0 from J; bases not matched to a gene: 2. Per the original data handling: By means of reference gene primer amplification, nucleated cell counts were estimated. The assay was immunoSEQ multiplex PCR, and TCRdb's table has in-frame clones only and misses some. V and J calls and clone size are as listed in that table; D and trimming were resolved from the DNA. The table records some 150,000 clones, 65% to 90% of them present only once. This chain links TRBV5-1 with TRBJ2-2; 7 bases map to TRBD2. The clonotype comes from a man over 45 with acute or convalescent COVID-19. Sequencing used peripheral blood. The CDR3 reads CASSLAAGANTGELFF. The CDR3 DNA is TGCGCCAGCAGCTTGGCGGCGGGGGCGAACACCGGGGAGCTGTTTTTT.